This TCR beta chain comes out of a study of regulatory T cells in long-lasting Graves disease. The CDR3 is made up of 13 amino acids. The ends were cut back, 0 bases at V and 8 bases at J, with 10 bases in the middle. CDR1 is LGHDT, CDR2 YNNKEL, per germline (reference sequence). General study points: Persistent disease samples used TRBV28, TRBJ1-2 and TRBJ2-5 preferentially. It was peripheral blood alone, not thyroid tissue, that was studied.

This clonotype was observed many times. What it binds is unknown. According to the study, TCR beta libraries were built with iRepertoire HTBI primers and CDR3-region Arm-PCR. TCRdb re-called the multiplex PCR reads with MiXCR, one entry per CDR3 protein. Counted here are a few hundred thousand distinct CDR3 sequences, 15% to 20% occurring once; the ten biggest clones make up about 19%. Noted time point: newly diagnosed GD, antithyroid drugs for less than 3 months. After RNA was extracted from PBMCs, the TCR library was made from it. These data were likewise used in another study, on T cells in Graves' hyperthyroidism and ophthalmopathy. That publication notes: Each patient was aged 18 to 65 and had newly diagnosed hyperthyroidism of under 2 months' duration. In the first-round RT-PCR of the TCR CDR3, the HTBI primer set was used.

This sequence joins TRBV3-1 and TRBJ1-2; no reliable D call. The sample here was peripheral blood mononuclear cells (PBMCs), taken at new diagnosis, from a patient treated with antithyroid drugs. The source is a woman in her late teens or twenties with Graves disease. The CDR3 sequence is CASSQESYGGYTF. CDR3 nucleotide sequence: TGTGCCAGCAGCCAAGAGAGTTATGGCGGCTACACCTTC.